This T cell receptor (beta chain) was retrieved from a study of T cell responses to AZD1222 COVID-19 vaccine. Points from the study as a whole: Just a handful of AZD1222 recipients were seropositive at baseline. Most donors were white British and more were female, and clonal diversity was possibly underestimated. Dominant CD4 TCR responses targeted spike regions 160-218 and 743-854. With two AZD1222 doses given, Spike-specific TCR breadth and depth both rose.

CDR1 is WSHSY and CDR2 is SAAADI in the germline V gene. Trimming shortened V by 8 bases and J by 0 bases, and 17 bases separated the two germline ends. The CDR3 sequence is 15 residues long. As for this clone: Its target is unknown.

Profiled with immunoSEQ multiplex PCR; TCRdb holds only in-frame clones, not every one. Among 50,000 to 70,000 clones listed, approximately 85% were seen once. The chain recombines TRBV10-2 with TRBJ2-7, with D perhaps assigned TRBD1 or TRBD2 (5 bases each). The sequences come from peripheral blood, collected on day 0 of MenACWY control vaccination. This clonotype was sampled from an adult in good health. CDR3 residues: CASSMGRSSSYEQYF. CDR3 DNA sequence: TGCGCCAGCTCAATGGGACGTTCGAGCTCCTACGAGCAGTACTTC.